These 18 T cell receptor beta chains share one sample of origin, sequenced in a study of blood T cell repertoires in COVID-19. Libraries were prepared by immunoSEQ multiplex PCR; TCRdb keeps only in-frame clonotypes and omits some of them. The sample yields roughly 150,000 clones, roughly 80% seen once. Sequencing was performed on peripheral blood. All receptors come from a woman aged 80 or older with acute or convalescent COVID-19.

This clone was detected a few times. This chain links TRBV19 with TRBJ1-2; no clear D gene. The CDR3 extends over 15 amino acids. Per the germline V gene, CDR1 is LNHDA and CDR2 is SQIVND (reference sequence). Between the trimmed V and J ends, which lost 3 bases and 5 bases, there was a span of 16 bases. As DNA, the CDR3 is TGTGCCAGTAGTATTCTGCCAGGATTTAAGTATGGCTACACCTTC. Its protein is CASSILPGFKYGYTF.

The V and J genes are TRBV7-2 and TRBJ2-2, with D possibly matching TRBD1 (5 bases). The CDR3 totals 15 residues. Germline V gene lookup returns CDR1 SGHTA and CDR2 FQGNSA. V was clipped by 3 bases and J by 1 base, with 9 bases between them. CDR3 in DNA: TGTGCCAGCAGCTTGGGGCAGGAGAACACCGGGGAGCTGTTTTTT. It specifies CASSLGQENTGELFF.

This clone appeared a single time. The V and J genes are TRBV21-1 and TRBJ2-2; TRBD1 is the table's D call and was not checked against the DNA. TRBV21-1 is deemed a pseudogene. This CDR3 is built from 16 residues. DNA of the CDR3: TGTGCCAGCAGCAGACGGCGCCAGGGATGGACCGGGGAGCTGTTTTTT. It encodes CASSRRRQGWTGELFF.

The chain joins TRBV9 to TRBJ1-4, with a weak D call TRBD1 (5 bases). The V gene's germline CDR1 is SGDLS and CDR2 YYNGEE. V was cut by 4 bases and J by 8 bases, with 15 bases left in between. This CDR3 spans 14 amino acids. This chain's CDR3 is CASSIGEAGEKLFF. CDR3 in DNA: TGTGCCAGCAGCATAGGGGAGGCTGGCGAAAAACTGTTTTTT. Combining the CDR3 with reference TRBV9 and TRBJ1-4 gives the whole variable domain DSGVTQTPKHLITATGQRVTLRCSPRSGDLSVYWYQQSLDQGLQFLIQYYNGEERAKGNILERFSAQQFPDLHSELNLSSLELGDSALYFCASSIGEAGEKLFFGSGTQLSVL.

This clone was observed a single time. The chain carries TRBV5-4 and TRBJ1-4; 7 bases are shared with TRBD1. The germline gives CDR1 SGHNT, CDR2 YYREEE (reference sequence). V shed 4 bases and J 12 bases; nucleotides not matched to a gene: 24. This CDR3 comprises 18 residues. The CDR3 DNA is TGTGCCAGCAGCCTCCCAACCGGTACAGGCAGGGGGAATTCCGAACTGTTTTTT. Translating gives CASSLPTGTGRGNSELFF.

This rearrangement joins TRBV13 to TRBJ2-5, with D possibly matching TRBD2 (5 bases). CDR1 is PRHDT, CDR2 FYEKMQ, per germline (reference sequence). V lost 5 bases and J lost 5, with 18 bases in between. The CDR3 sequence is 15 residues long. The DNA of the CDR3 is TGTGCCAGCAGCCGCCCGCTAGCAGCATCGGAGACCCAGTACTTC. It codes for CASSRPLAASETQYF.

The chain combines TRBV30 with TRBJ1-1, with 7 bases matching TRBD1. The V and J ends lost 1 base and 1 base, in that order; junction bases with no gene match: 6. From germline, CDR1 is GTSNPN and CDR2 SVGIG (reference sequence). The CDR3 length is 15 residues. The CDR3 DNA reads as TGTGCCTGGAGTGAACCCCGACAGGGGAACACTGAAGCTTTCTTT. Residues: CAWSEPRQGNTEAFF.

The J gene is TRBJ2-3, the V gene TRBV7-2, with no clear D. The V gene lost 2 bases and the J gene lost 2 bases, with 8 bases spanning the gap. The CDR3 has 14 amino acids. Germline V gene lookup returns CDR1 SGHTA and CDR2 FQGNSA. CDR3 DNA: TGTGCCAGCAGCTTAATTGCGAACACAGATACGCAGTATTTT. It translates to CASSLIANTDTQYF. The full variable domain, rest sourced from reference TRBV7-2 and TRBJ2-3, is GAGVSQSPSNKVTEKGKDVELRCDPISGHTALYWYRQSLGQGLEFLIYFQGNSAPDKSGLPSDRFSAERTGGSVSTLTIQRTQQEDSAVYLCASSLIANTDTQYFGPGTRLTVL.

This chain uses TRBV11-2 with TRBJ2-1, with TRBD2 identical over 10 bases. The germline V gene encodes CDR1 SGHAT and CDR2 FQNNGV. The CDR3 extends over 16 amino acids. Trimming cost V 4 bases and J 9 bases; bases outside gene matches: 12. CDR3 residues: CASSSLRTSGGSEQFF. CDR3 coding DNA: TGTGCCAGCAGCTCGCTAAGGACTAGCGGAGGAAGTGAGCAGTTCTTC. The entire variable domain, with the rest obtained from reference TRBV11-2 and TRBJ2-1, is as follows: EAGVAQSPRYKIIEKRQSVAFWCNPISGHATLYWYQQILGQGPKLLIQFQNNGVVDDSQLPKDRFSAERLKGVDSTLKIQPAKLEDSAVYLCASSSLRTSGGSEQFFGPGTRLTVL.

This clone was counted only a few times. V usage is TRBV11-2 and J usage is TRBJ2-7; no definite D call. V was trimmed by 2 bases and J by 4 bases, leaving 6 bases between them. Looked up from germline, CDR1 is SGHAT and CDR2 is FQNNGV. This CDR3 has 12 amino acids. This CDR3 reads CASSLSVYEQYF. CDR3 sequence (DNA): TGTGCCAGCAGCTTATCAGTTTACGAGCAGTACTTC. Looking up the rest from reference TRBV11-2 and TRBJ2-7 gives the full variable domain: EAGVAQSPRYKIIEKRQSVAFWCNPISGHATLYWYQQILGQGPKLLIQFQNNGVVDDSQLPKDRFSAERLKGVDSTLKIQPAKLEDSAVYLCASSLSVYEQYFGPGTRLTVT.

The rearrangement links TRBV29-1 to TRBJ2-1; no definite D call. Germline CDR1 reads SQVTM; CDR2 reads ANQGSEA. V lost 7 bases, J lost 13 bases, and 14 bases lay in between. The CDR3 is 10 residues long. In nucleotides, the CDR3 is TGCAGCGCAGCCCACGAGATACAGTTCTTC. Translated, it gives CSAAHEIQFF.

This chain joins TRBV7-9 and TRBJ1-6; D not resolved. The CDR3 length is 15 residues. The V gene lost 2 bases and the J gene lost 8 bases, with 13 bases spanning the gap. Germline V gene sequence: CDR1 SEHNR, CDR2 FQNEAQ (reference sequence). In DNA form, the CDR3 reads TGTGCCAGCAGCTTAAACAGTGCGCGTGATTCACCCCTCCACTTT. Translating gives CASSLNSARDSPLHF. The full variable domain, in which reference TRBV7-9 and TRBJ1-6 provide the parts outside the CDR3, is DTGVSQNPRHKITKRGQNVTFRCDPISEHNRLYWYRQTLGQGPEFLTYFQNEAQLEKSRLLSDRFSAERPKGSFSTLEIQRTEQGDSAMYLCASSLNSARDSPLHFGNGTRLTVT.

Only a few counts were recorded for this clone. This sample also contains other DNA sequences that code for the same CDR3. V usage is TRBV7-8 and J usage is TRBJ1-5; unclear D gene. V lost 1 base and J lost 6, with 10 bases in between. This CDR3 is built from 14 residues. From germline, CDR1 is SGHVS and CDR2 FQNEAQ. CDR3 amino acids: CASSLGSRGQPQHF. The CDR3 bases are TGTGCCAGCAGCTTAGGGAGCAGAGGTCAGCCCCAGCATTTT.

CDR3 loop: CASTPGFWNEKLFF. CDR3 DNA sequence: TGTGCCAGCACTCCAGGGTTTTGGAATGAAAAACTGTTTTTT. This chain connects TRBV2 to TRBJ1-4, with D perhaps matching TRBD1 (5 bases). The V end was cut by 7 bases, the J end by 5 bases, with 14 bases between. This CDR3 has 14 amino acids. CDR1 and CDR2 from the germline V gene are SNHLY and FYNNEI.

The chain couples TRBV2 to TRBJ2-2, with TRBD2 matching 9 bases. The CDR3 consists of 15 residues. Germline trimming cut 7 bases from V and 5 bases from J; bases unmatched to any gene: 8. CDR1 is SNHLY, CDR2 FYNNEI, per germline. CDR3 sequence reads: CASNPAGGNTGELFF. The CDR3 nucleotides read TGTGCCAGCAACCCCGCGGGAGGGAATACCGGGGAGCTGTTTTTT.

This clone was picked up one time. V gene TRBV19 combines with J gene TRBJ2-7; maybe TRBD1 (6 bases). This CDR3 has 16 residues. V was trimmed by 4 bases and J by 0 bases, leaving 16 bases between them. CDR1 is LNHDA and CDR2 is SQIVND in the germline V gene (reference sequence). The CDR3 coding sequence is TGTGCCAGTAGTAGGCTGCCAGGGGTTACCTCCTACGAGCAGTACTTC. Protein: CASSRLPGVTSYEQYF.

The V and J genes are TRBV28 and TRBJ1-4; D gene uncertain. The CDR3 has 14 residues. Germline-derived CDR1 and CDR2 are MDHEN and SYDVKM. The V end was cut by 5 bases, the J end by 1 base, with 8 bases between. This CDR3 reads CASSPQLTNEKLFF. The CDR3 region has the DNA TGTGCCAGCAGTCCCCAATTAACTAATGAAAAACTGTTTTTT.

The V call is TRBV7-2, the J call TRBJ1-4; D may be TRBD1 (5 bases). There are 15 residues in the CDR3. V was pared by 4 bases and J by 4 bases, with 13 bases between. Germline CDR1 and CDR2: SGHTA and FQGNSA. As DNA, the CDR3 is TGTGCCAGCAGCTCAAGGAGGGGAAGTAATGAAAAACTGTTTTTT. Protein product: CASSSRRGSNEKLFF. Full variable domain (missing parts from reference TRBV7-2 and TRBJ1-4): GAGVSQSPSNKVTEKGKDVELRCDPISGHTALYWYRQSLGQGLEFLIYFQGNSAPDKSGLPSDRFSAERTGGSVSTLTIQRTQQEDSAVYLCASSSRRGSNEKLFFGSGTQLSVL.